This T cell receptor beta chain was profiled in a study of pediatric ulcerative colitis. This CDR3 has 17 residues. Deletions cut 1 base from V and 0 bases from J, with 15 bases between. The V gene's germline CDR1 is SGHDT and CDR2 YYEEEE. Rectal tissue came from one to two pinch biopsies taken at colonoscopy. Ulcerative colitis patients received no immunosuppressive medication before the diagnostic colonoscopy. Findings of the study overall: No controls had the two rectal clonotypes shared by ulcerative colitis patients.

On this clone itself: What it recognizes is unknown.

Here immunoSEQ multiplex PCR was the method, and the copy in TCRdb shows in-frame clones only, minus some. The table shows about 36,000 clones, with around four fifths occurring only once. The sample comprised gut tissue. The gene calls are TRBV5-6 and TRBJ2-3; a possible D gene is TRBD2 (6 bases). The TCR was taken from a boy aged 5 to 17 with moderate ulcerative colitis. Here the CDR3 DNA reads TGTGCCAGCAGCTTGCTCAGTGCGGGGCTCAGCACAGATACGCAGTATTTT. This encodes CASSLLSAGLSTDTQYF.